The source of this T cell receptor beta chain is a study of blood T cell repertoires in COVID-19. Study context: Donors in the United States, Italy and Spain gave samples during acute or convalescent COVID-19. Sources were T cells, B-cell-depleted T cells, or PBMCs; the material itself was cDNA or gDNA.

The method was immunoSEQ multiplex PCR; TCRdb's version includes in-frame clones alone and lacks a portion of them. The repertoire holds 150,000 to 250,000 clones, with about four fifths as singletons. J gave up 7 bases and V 4 bases, and 9 bases lay outside the gene matches. Germline loops: CDR1 LGHNA, CDR2 YSLEER. CDR3 length equals 14 residues. A Seattle source enrolled patients during active infection and followed them longitudinally. V and J are TRBV4-3 and TRBJ1-2; TRBD1 aligns across 7 bases. The clonotype comes from a woman aged 40 to 50 with COVID-19, enrolled during active disease. The specimen was peripheral blood. The CDR3 DNA reads as TGCGCCAGCAGCCGCGTAGGACAGGTTGGTGGCTACACCTTC. Amino acids: CASSRVGQVGGYTF.